This is a list of T cell receptor beta chains from one sample in a study of regulatory T cells in long-lasting Graves disease. MiXCR, run by TCRdb on the multiplex PCR reads, gives a single entry per CDR3 protein. The sample includes 440,000 or so distinct CDR3 sequences, about 17% of them seen just once. Another study also made use of these data, one on T cells in Graves' hyperthyroidism and ophthalmopathy.

Sequencing used peripheral blood mononuclear cells (PBMCs), obtained at new diagnosis, from a patient treated with antithyroid drugs. The source of these receptors is a woman younger than 45 with Graves disease. Both conserved end residues are part of each CDR3. D genes are given only for firm matches. Clone size is shown for a subset of rows, as once, few, many or a class of expanded clone.

few	TRBJ2-1	TRBV4-1	TRBD2	TGCGCCAGCAGCCAAATACTCCAGGGAGGGGAGCAGTTCTTC	CASSQILQGGEQFF
few	TRBJ1-2	TRBV19	NA	TGTGCCAGTAGTATAGACAGGGCGGTCGACTATGGCTACACCTTC	CASSIDRAVDYGYTF
many	TRBJ1-1	TRBV5-4	NA	TGTGCCAGCAGCGCACAGGGCTCGAACACTGAAGCTTTCTTT	CASSAQGSNTEAFF
many	TRBJ2-7	TRBV5-1	TRBD2	TGCGCCAGCAGCCCCCTAGCGGAGCCAACCTACGAGCAGTACTTC	CASSPLAEPTYEQYF
NA	TRBJ2-1	TRBV11-2	NA	TGTGCCAGCAGCTTAGATCTCTGGACTGAGCAATTCTTC	CASSLDLWTEQFF
many	TRBJ2-1	TRBV2	TRBD1	TGTGCCAGCAGTGACGGGACAGGCCTTGATGAGCAGTTCTTC	CASSDGTGLDEQFF
NA	TRBJ2-7	TRBV29-1	NA	TGCAGCGTTGAAGAACGCGAGGGACGGACCTACGAGCAGTACTTC	CSVEEREGRTYEQYF
few	TRBJ2-2	TRBV24-1	TRBD2	TGTGCCACCAGTGATTTGCCCTACCCACTAGCGGGAAACACCGGGGAGCTGTTTTTT	CATSDLPYPLAGNTGELFF
NA	TRBJ1-4	TRBV2	NA	TGTGCCAGCAGGAGGGACGCAACTAATGAAAAACTGTTTTTT	CASRRDATNEKLFF
NA	TRBJ1-5	TRBV15	NA	TGTGCCACCAGCAGAGGGGGAATGCAGCTCCAACAGCCCCAGCATTTT	CATSRGGMQLQQPQHF
few	TRBJ1-6	TRBV12-3/TRBV12-4	TRBD1	TGTGCCAGCAGTTTGGGACAGGAGGTTGGGTCACCCCTCCACTTT	CASSLGQEVGSPLHF
many	TRBJ2-5	TRBV20-1	NA	TGCAGTGCCATTTTAAGCGCACAGCTGCAAGAGACCCAGTACTTC	CSAILSAQLQETQYF
many	TRBJ2-7	TRBV10-2	TRBD2	TGCGCCAGCAGGGGCCTCGTCGGGCTAGCGGGATCCTACGAGCAGTACTTC	CASRGLVGLAGSYEQYF
NA	TRBJ2-5	TRBV5-1	NA	TGCGCCAGCAGCTTCCTTCGGGACGAGACGAGAGAGACCCAGTACTTC	CASSFLRDETRETQYF
NA	TRBJ2-1	TRBV29-1	NA	TGCAGCGTTGAGCAACAGGGATTTCAATACAATGAGCAGTTCTTC	CSVEQQGFQYNEQFF
NA	TRBJ2-1	TRBV29-1	TRBD2	TGCAGCGTTGCGGGGCTAGCGGGAGGGCGTGAGCAGTTCTTC	CSVAGLAGGREQFF
NA	TRBJ2-5	TRBV2	NA	TGTGCCAGCAGCCAAGACAGGCAAGAGACCAAGTACTTC	CASSQDRQETKYF
few	TRBJ1-6	TRBV6-1	NA	TGTGCCAGCAGTCCCCGAACCTACTCCTATAATTCACCCCTCCACTTT	CASSPRTYSYNSPLHF
few	TRBJ2-5	TRBV5-4	TRBD1	TGTGCCAGCAGTGGGACAGCAATTCAAGAGACCCAGTACTTC	CASSGTAIQETQYF
NA	TRBJ2-5	TRBV4-1	TRBD2	TGCGCCAGCAGCCAGGGTCTAGCGGGAGCGGAGACCCAGTACTTC	CASSQGLAGAETQYF
many	TRBJ2-2	TRBV2	TRBD1	TGTGCCAGCAGTGGGACAGGGGGTATCACCGGGGAGCTGTTTTTT	CASSGTGGITGELFF
many	TRBJ1-1	TRBV6-5	TRBD1	TGTGCCAGCAGTTCCGGGACAGGAGCTTTCTTT	CASSSGTGAFF
many	TRBJ2-1	TRBV7-2	NA	TGTGCCAGCAGCTTAGGGACACGAGACAAGCAGTTCTTC	CASSLGTRDKQFF
few	TRBJ2-3	TRBV19	TRBD2	TGTGCCAGTAGGGCTACTAGCGTCCGCGGCACAGATACGCAGTATTTT	CASRATSVRGTDTQYF
NA	TRBJ2-1	TRBV11-2	TRBD2	TGTGCCAGCAGCTTAGCCCTAGCGGGAGGGCCGGGCGATGAGCAGTTCTTC	CASSLALAGGPGDEQFF
few	TRBJ1-4	TRBV28	NA	TGTGCCAGCAGTGCCGACAGGGAAAAACTGTTTTTT	CASSADREKLFF
few	TRBJ2-7	TRBV29-1	NA	TGCAGCGTTGAAGAAGGGAGGGGGCGGTACGAGCAGTACTTC	CSVEEGRGRYEQYF
many	TRBJ2-7	TRBV11-2	TRBD2	TGTGCCAGCAGCGGACTAGCGGGAGGCTCCTACGAGCAGTACTTC	CASSGLAGGSYEQYF
many	TRBJ2-1	TRBV11-1	TRBD2	TGTGCCAGCAGTTCTCTAGCGGGAGAGGTGCGGTACAATGAGCAGTTCTTC	CASSSLAGEVRYNEQFF
many	TRBJ1-5	TRBV30	TRBD1	TGTGCCTGGTCCGGGACAGGGCATCAGCCCCAGCATTTT	CAWSGTGHQPQHF
many	TRBJ2-1	TRBV29-1	NA	TGCAGCGTTGAGGGGACTGGCTACAATGAGCAGTTCTTC	CSVEGTGYNEQFF
NA	TRBJ2-6	TRBV28	NA	TGTGCCAGCAGTCCCTTTGGGCTCTCTGGGGCCAACGTCCTGACTTTC	CASSPFGLSGANVLTF
NA	TRBJ2-2	TRBV24-1	NA	TGTGCCACCAGTGTAACAACAGCTACGAACACCGGGGAGCTGTTTTTT	CATSVTTATNTGELFF
many	TRBJ2-3	TRBV28	NA	TGTGCCAGCAGACCTCAGGGTTTAAGTGGTACGCAGTATTTT	CASRPQGLSGTQYF
many	TRBJ2-3	TRBV11-2	TRBD2	TGTGCCAGCAGCTTTACTAGCGGGAGAACGAGCACAGATACGCAGTATTTT	CASSFTSGRTSTDTQYF
NA	TRBJ1-1	TRBV19	NA	TGTGCCAGTAGTATATATCCCGGACGGCTTGAGGGAGCTTTCTTT	CASSIYPGRLEGAFF
many	TRBJ1-5	TRBV28	NA	TGTGCCAGCAGTTTACCAAGACAGTCTCTATTCAATAAGGAGGCTAGCAATCAGCCCCAGCATTTT	CASSLPRQSLFNKEASNQPQHF
few	TRBJ1-5	TRBV20-1	NA	TGCAGTGCTCCAGGGTTAAGCAATCAGCCCCAGCATTTT	CSAPGLSNQPQHF
NA	TRBJ1-2	TRBV2	NA	TGTGCCAGCAGTGCGGGAAGCTATGGCTACACCTTC	CASSAGSYGYTF
many	TRBJ2-1	TRBV3-1	TRBD2	TGTGCCAGCAGCCAGACTAGCGGCAATGAGCAGTTCTTC	CASSQTSGNEQFF
many	TRBJ1-2	TRBV18	TRBD1	TGTGCCAGCAGCCCTCCGGGACAGACATATGGCTACACCTTC	CASSPPGQTYGYTF
few	TRBJ2-2	TRBV24-1	NA	TGTGCCACCAGTGATTCAGGCCTTTTGAGGGAGCTGTTTTTT	CATSDSGLLRELFF
NA	TRBJ1-1	TRBV14	NA	TGTGCCAGCAGCCAACCCTGGGGGCGAGCTCTGGACACTGAAGCTTTCTTT	CASSQPWGRALDTEAFF
many	TRBJ2-7	TRBV11-2	TRBD2	TGTGCCAGCAGCCCCTATAGCGGGAGGCCTTCCTACGAGCAGTACTTC	CASSPYSGRPSYEQYF